The rows below give T cell receptor beta chains drawn from one sample of a study of shared clonotypes between healthy human individuals. The repertoire was sequenced with immunoSEQ multiplex PCR; TCRdb's copy has only in-frame clones and lacks some. The repertoire has 2 million to 2.5 million clones, approximately 94% of them found once; the top ten carry roughly 0.13%. Source material: naive CD4+ T cells sorted from blood. These receptors were taken from a young man in good health. Each CDR3 is given with its conserved first and last residue. Fields, in order: V gene, CDR3 protein.

>TRBV6-5
CASSQAGGAYNEQFF
>TRBV5-6
CASSSLSGSTDTQYF
>TRBV11-3
CASSLRSGGVSDTQYF
>TRBV30
CAWSRGKGLAKNIQYF
>TRBV2
CASSSLSTDTQYF
>TRBV6-1
CARRGPSGELFF
>TRBV6-4
CASSDSYSAGGSYNEQFF
>TRBV6-1
CASSEARQSSGNTIYF
>TRBV6-6
CASLKPSGAYNEQFF
>TRBV10-1
CASSESGRQGTEAFF
>TRBV6-6
CASSYRINYGYTF
>TRBV7-2
CASTGGLANTGELFF
>TRBV6-1
CASRDPQGLGYTF
>TRBV10-3
CATSQDSMSTGELFF
>TRBV6-5
CASRPGTANTGELFF
>TRBV5-1
CASSWGMEQGNTIYF
>TRBV5-4
CASSQPGRANTGELFF
>TRBV19
CASSTAGTYNEQFF
>TRBV11-2
CASSAQRETQYF
>TRBV25-1
CASSLHTRGELFF
>TRBV6-1
CASSDKQGINQPQHF
>TRBV2
CASSGLTGANYGYTF
>TRBV13
CASTLGLAGETQYF
>TRBV7-2
CASSLVSKVSIYEQYF
>TRBV27
CASSLSSYEQYF
>TRBV4-1
CASSQGLGQGEAKNIQYF
>TRBV5-1
CASSPQDYGANVLTF
>TRBV6-4
CASSNSPRGPNSPLHF
>TRBV30
CAWSVGGNTEAFF